The TCR beta chain described here comes from a study of cytomegalovirus exposure and HLA in healthy donors. The PCR used 60 Vbeta and 13 Jbeta primers. Sequenced by immunoSEQ multiplex PCR; TCRdb stores in-frame clones only, minus some. This sample's table has under 75,000 clones. Trimming removed 0 bases from V and 6 bases from J, with 12 bases in between. The CDR3 is made up of 15 amino acids. CDR1 is MNHNY, CDR2 SVGAGI, per germline (reference sequence). Sequencing was carried out using PBMCs. This chain connects TRBV6-6 to TRBJ1-5, with D hard to call. This receptor was taken from a female donor in good health and CMV-seropositive. The CDR3 protein is CASSYSLGIRQPQHF. The CDR3 DNA follows: TGTGCCAGCAGTTACTCTCTCGGGATTCGTCAGCCCCAGCATTTT.